Listed below are T cell receptor beta chains from one sample, sequenced in a study of blood T cell repertoires in COVID-19. Some clones are missing from TCRdb's copy, which holds only in-frame ones; the method was immunoSEQ multiplex PCR. The sample has 450,000 to 600,000 clones, roughly 90% seen once. The sample consisted of PBMCs or T cells enriched from blood (not recorded which). These receptors were collected from a woman aged 18-29 years who had recovered from COVID-19. Each CDR3 is given with its conserved first and last residue. A D gene is named only where the DNA matches it firmly. The size entry is marked missing in some rows and otherwise reads once, few, many or a size class.

d_call j_call v_call clone_size cdr3_nt cdr3_aa
TRBD1 TRBJ1-5 TRBV4-1 . TGCGCCAGCAGCCAAGATTTTGGGCTGTGGGGACAGGGGAGTGATCAGCCCCAGCATTTT CASSQDFGLWGQGSDQPQHF
TRBD1 TRBJ2-5 TRBV27 . TGTGCCAGCAGCTTAGGACAGGGTAAAGAGACCCAGTACTTC CASSLGQGKETQYF
. TRBJ1-1 TRBV7-9 . TGTGCCAGCAGCGCCCAGGGGATGAACACTGAAGCTTTCTTT CASSAQGMNTEAFF
TRBD1 TRBJ1-5 TRBV16 . TGTGCCAGCAGCCCTATAGGACAGGGCAGCAATCAGCCCCAGCATTTT CASSPIGQGSNQPQHF
. TRBJ1-3 TRBV5-1 . TGCGCCAGCAGCCGGCAGGGGTCGAGCTCTGGAAACACCATATATTTT CASSRQGSSSGNTIYF
TRBD1 TRBJ1-5 TRBV28 . TGTGCCAGCAGACATCAGGGGGCCCTCACTAGCAATCAGCCCCAGCATTTT CASRHQGALTSNQPQHF
TRBD1 TRBJ1-1 TRBV29-1 . TGCAGCGGGGAGGACAGGGGCGCTGAAGCTTTCTTT CSGEDRGAEAFF
TRBD2 TRBJ2-1 TRBV19 . TGTGCCTCCCGGGGGGGACGACGGGAGTTTTACAATGAGCAGTTCTTC CASRGGRREFYNEQFF
TRBD1 TRBJ1-3 TRBV10-3 . TGTGCCATCAGTGATACAGGGGTATTAGGAAACACCATATATTTT CAISDTGVLGNTIYF
. TRBJ1-2 TRBV4-1 . TGCGCCAGCAGCCAACCCCGACTCCCCGAGAGAGGCTACACCTTC CASSQPRLPERGYTF
TRBD2 TRBJ2-3 TRBV5-1 . TGCGCCAGCAGCTTGGCTCCCCCAAGCGGGGGGGAAGATACGCAGTATTTT CASSLAPPSGGEDTQYF
. TRBJ2-7 TRBV5-6 . TGTGCCAGCAGGGGGCCTTACCCCTACGAGCAGTACTTC CASRGPYPYEQYF
. TRBJ1-6 TRBV18 . TGTGCCAGCTGGTGGGGCCAGTATAATTCACCCCTCCACTTT CASWWGQYNSPLHF
. TRBJ1-2 TRBV9 . TGTGCCAGCAGCCCCCTGGGCGTGAACTATGGCTACACCTTC CASSPLGVNYGYTF
. TRBJ1-6 TRBV19 . TGTGCCAGTAGTATGGAAGCAGGGGTCGATTCACCCCTCCACTTT CASSMEAGVDSPLHF
. TRBJ2-3 TRBV5-1 . TGCGCCAGCAGCTTGGGGGCTAGCGAGGGGGATACGCAGTATTTT CASSLGASEGDTQYF
. TRBJ2-1 TRBV2 . TGTGCCAGCAGTCCCATACGGAGCTCCTACAATGAGCAGTTCTTC CASSPIRSSYNEQFF
TRBD1 TRBJ1-3 TRBV18 . TGTGCCAGCTCACCACCGACAGGGATTCGAGGAAACACCATATATTTT CASSPPTGIRGNTIYF
. TRBJ2-7 TRBV9 . TGTGCCAGCAGTCCTACAGGGATTTCATACGAGCAGTACTTC CASSPTGISYEQYF
TRBD2 TRBJ2-7 TRBV2 . TGTGCCAGCAGTGGGGGGGGGACCTCCTACGAGCAGTACTTC CASSGGGTSYEQYF
. TRBJ2-5 TRBV6-5 . TGTGCCAGCAGCTCGTACGGGACACAAGAGACCCAGTACTTC CASSSYGTQETQYF
TRBD1 TRBJ1-2 TRBV18 . TGTGCCAGCTCACCAGAGACAGGGGTGAACACCGACTATGGCTACACCTTC CASSPETGVNTDYGYTF
TRBD2 TRBJ2-5 TRBV10-2 . TGCGCCAGCAGTCCTCTTACTAGCGGCCCGGGAGGAGAGACCCAGTACTTC CASSPLTSGPGGETQYF
. TRBJ1-2 TRBV9 once TGTGCCAGCAGCGTCACAGCGGACTATGGCTACACCTTC CASSVTADYGYTF
TRBD2 TRBJ2-7 TRBV4-2 . TGTGCCAGCAGCCAAGATTCTGAAAAGGCTAGCGGGGCGAACGAGCAGTACTTC CASSQDSEKASGANEQYF
. TRBJ1-5 TRBV12-3/TRBV12-4 . TGTGCCAGCAGTCTCCTCAATCAGCCCCAGCATTTT CASSLLNQPQHF
. TRBJ2-2 TRBV10-3 . TGTGCCATCAGTGCTACGGGATCCAACACCGGGGAGCTGTTTTTT CAISATGSNTGELFF
. TRBJ1-2 TRBV5-5 once TGTGCCAGCAGCTTGGCAGGGGTTCATGGCTACACCTTC CASSLAGVHGYTF
. TRBJ2-5 TRBV2 . TGTGCCACAAGGGGGTTGCAAGAGACCCAGTACTTC CATRGLQETQYF
. TRBJ1-5 TRBV5-1 . TGCGCCAGCAGCTTGATACAGGGAGTCCAGACTTATAGCAATCAGCCCCAGCATTTT CASSLIQGVQTYSNQPQHF
TRBD1 TRBJ1-6 TRBV30 . TGTGCCTGGAGTCCTAGGAGGGACAGCGTCTATAATTCACCCCTCCACTTT CAWSPRRDSVYNSPLHF
. TRBJ1-1 TRBV4-1 . TGCGCCAGCAGCCATCCCTGGCGGGGTTTCACTGAAGCTTTCTTT CASSHPWRGFTEAFF
TRBD1 TRBJ1-1 TRBV2 . TGTGCCAGCAGTGATATCTTAGGGACAGGGGGGTGGGGCACTGAAGCTTTCTTT CASSDILGTGGWGTEAFF
. TRBJ1-5 TRBV30 . TGTGCCTGGTCGGCAGGCGCCCAGCCCCAGCATTTT CAWSAGAQPQHF
. TRBJ2-7 TRBV7-2 . TGTGCCAGCAGCTTAGGGGTAGCGGAACCCTACGAGCAGTACTTC CASSLGVAEPYEQYF
. TRBJ1-6 TRBV7-9 . TGTGCCAGCAGCCACCGGGGGTCACCCCTCCACTTT CASSHRGSPLHF
. TRBJ2-7 TRBV29-1 . TGCAGCGTTAGGAAAGGAGGGGGCGTGTACGAGCAGTACTTC CSVRKGGGVYEQYF
TRBD1 TRBJ1-1 TRBV5-4 . TGTGCCAGCAGCCTGCCCACAGGGGACACTGAAGCTTTCTTT CASSLPTGDTEAFF
TRBD1 TRBJ1-6 TRBV30 . TGTGCCTGGACCTCAACCGGGACAGGGAATTCACCCCTCCACTTT CAWTSTGTGNSPLHF
. TRBJ1-1 TRBV4-1 . TGCGCCAGCAGCCAAGAAGGGGTCTGGGGGGGATCGAACACTGAAGCTTTCTTT CASSQEGVWGGSNTEAFF
. TRBJ1-6 TRBV2 few TGTGCCAGCAGTGAGAGTTCGGATTCACCCCTCCACTTT CASSESSDSPLHF
TRBD1 TRBJ2-7 TRBV30 . TGTGCCTCCCTACCAGGGACAGTGGGAGAGCAGTACTTC CASLPGTVGEQYF
TRBD1 TRBJ1-2 TRBV6-5 . TGTGCCAGCAGACCCTCGACAGGGACCTATGGCTACACCTTC CASRPSTGTYGYTF
. TRBJ1-6 TRBV5-6 . TGTGCCAGCAGTCTGAGTACAGGAAGTGGGCATTCACCCCTCCACTTT CASSLSTGSGHSPLHF
. TRBJ2-3 TRBV2 . TGTGCCAGCAGTCGGGACACCTTCACAGATACGCAGTATTTT CASSRDTFTDTQYF
. TRBJ2-1 TRBV14 . TGTGCCAGCAGCCATGGCTCGGCGGGCGTAAGGTACAATGAGCAGTTCTTC CASSHGSAGVRYNEQFF
. TRBJ1-2 TRBV4-1 few TGCGCCAGCAGCCACCGCGGCATTAACTATGGCTACACCTTC CASSHRGINYGYTF
. TRBJ1-1 TRBV28 . TGTGCCAGCAGTTTACCCCCCGAGGGGGTCGTGTGGGGCACTGAAGCTTTCTTT CASSLPPEGVVWGTEAFF
. TRBJ1-1 TRBV5-1 . TGCGCCAGCAGCTTTGGAACCGGGGGACCTGAAGCTTTCTTT CASSFGTGGPEAFF
. TRBJ2-3 TRBV7-2 . TGTGCCAGCAGCTACATAGATACGCAGTATTTT CASSYIDTQYF
TRBD1 TRBJ1-1 TRBV25-1 . TGTGCCAGCGGGGACAGAGAGAACACTGAAGCTTTCTTT CASGDRENTEAFF
. TRBJ1-2 TRBV6-5 . TGTGCCTCGTTCCGGGGGAACTATGGCTACACCTTC CASFRGNYGYTF
TRBD1 TRBJ2-3 TRBV19 . TGTGCCAGTAGTCCACGTCCCGGGACAGGTACAGATACGCAGTATTTT CASSPRPGTGTDTQYF
. TRBJ1-1 TRBV7-3 once TGTGCCAGCAGCTCCGCCCTGCGGGGGGGCACTGAAGCTTTCTTT CASSSALRGGTEAFF
TRBD2 TRBJ2-7 TRBV27 . TGTGCCAGCAGTTTCGGGGGGGAGCAGTACTTC CASSFGGEQYF
TRBD1 TRBJ1-1 TRBV5-1 . TGCGCCAGCAGCCTAACCTGGACAGGGAAGAACACTGAAGCTTTCTTT CASSLTWTGKNTEAFF
TRBD1 TRBJ2-7 TRBV7-2 . TGTGCCAGCAGCTTAACGGGACAGGGATCCTACGAGCAGTACTTC CASSLTGQGSYEQYF
TRBD2 TRBJ2-3 TRBV25-1 . TGTGCCAGCAGTGGGACTAGCGGGTTCACAGATACGCAGTATTTT CASSGTSGFTDTQYF
TRBD2 TRBJ2-7 TRBV30 . TGTGCCTGGAGTGTGGGGGGGGTGTCCTACGAGCAGTACTTC CAWSVGGVSYEQYF
. TRBJ2-3 TRBV5-6 . TGTGCCGTCCTTTCGAGCGGTGCCGCAGATACGCAGTATTTT CAVLSSGAADTQYF